Given below is one TCR beta chain in context. Clones were sequenced by immunoSEQ multiplex PCR, and TCRdb holds only the in-frame ones, with some missing. This table has 85,000 to 130,000 clones, around 87% appearing once. The data derive from a study of blood T cell repertoires in COVID-19. From germline, CDR1 is WNHNN and CDR2 SYGVQD (reference sequence). CDR3 length: 13 amino acids. V was cut by 3 bases and J by 4 bases, with 10 bases left in between. The specimen was peripheral blood. The rearrangement uses TRBV10-1 and TRBJ2-7; D is ambiguous. The TCR originated in a man aged 50 to 60 with acute or convalescent COVID-19. As DNA, the CDR3 is TGCGCCAGCAGTGAATCTGGAGTTTACGAGCAGTACTTC. Its translation: CASSESGVYEQYF.